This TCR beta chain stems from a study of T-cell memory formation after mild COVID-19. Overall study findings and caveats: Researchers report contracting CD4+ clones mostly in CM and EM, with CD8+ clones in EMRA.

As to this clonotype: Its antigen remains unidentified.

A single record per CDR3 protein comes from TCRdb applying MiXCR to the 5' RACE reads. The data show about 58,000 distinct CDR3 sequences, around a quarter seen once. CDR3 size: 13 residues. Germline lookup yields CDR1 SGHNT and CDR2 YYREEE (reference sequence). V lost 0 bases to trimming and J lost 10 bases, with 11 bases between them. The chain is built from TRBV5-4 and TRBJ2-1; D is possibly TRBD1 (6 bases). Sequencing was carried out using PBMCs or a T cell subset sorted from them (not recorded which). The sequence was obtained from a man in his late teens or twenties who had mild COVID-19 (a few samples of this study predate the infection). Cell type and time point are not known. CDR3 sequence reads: CASSLDRVYEQFF. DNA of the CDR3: TGTGCCAGCAGCTTGGACAGGGTTTACGAGCAGTTCTTC. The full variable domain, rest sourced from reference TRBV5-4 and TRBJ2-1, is ETGVTQSPTHLIKTRGQQVTLRCSSQSGHNTVSWYQQALGQGPQFIFQYYREEENGRGNFPPRFSGLQFPNYSSELNVNALELDDSALYLCASSLDRVYEQFFGPGTRLTVL.